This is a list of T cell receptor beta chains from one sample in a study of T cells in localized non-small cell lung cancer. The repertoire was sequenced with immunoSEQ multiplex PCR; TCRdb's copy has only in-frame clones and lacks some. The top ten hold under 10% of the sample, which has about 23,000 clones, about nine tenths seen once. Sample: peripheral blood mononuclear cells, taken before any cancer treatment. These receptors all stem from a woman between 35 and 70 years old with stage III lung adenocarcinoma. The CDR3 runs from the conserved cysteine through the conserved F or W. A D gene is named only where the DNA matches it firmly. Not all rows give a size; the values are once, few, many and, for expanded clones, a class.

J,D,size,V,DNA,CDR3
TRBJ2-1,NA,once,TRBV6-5,TGTGCCAGCAGTTACCTATCTAGCGCCAATGAGCAGTTCTTC,CASSYLSSANEQFF
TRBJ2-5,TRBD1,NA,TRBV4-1,TGCGCCAGCAGCCAAGAGCGCACAGGGGGCTGGGAGACCCAGTACTTC,CASSQERTGGWETQYF
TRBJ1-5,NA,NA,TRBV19,TGTGCCAGTAGTCTCGACGGGGTGAGCAATCAGCCCCAGCATTTT,CASSLDGVSNQPQHF
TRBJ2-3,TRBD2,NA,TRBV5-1,TGCGCCAGCAGCTTGGGACTAGCGTCCGGTACAGATACGCAGTATTTT,CASSLGLASGTDTQYF
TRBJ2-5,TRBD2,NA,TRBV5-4,TGTGCCAGCAGCCGGACTAGCGGGGGGCCGCGTGAGACCCAGTACTTC,CASSRTSGGPRETQYF
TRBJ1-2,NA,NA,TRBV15,TGTGCCTCCAGCAGGACTAGAGAGGGGGGCTACACCTTC,CASSRTREGGYTF
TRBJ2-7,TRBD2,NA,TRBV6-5,TGTGCCAGCAGTTATTCGGCGGGAGGGTCCTACGAGCAGTACTTC,CASSYSAGGSYEQYF
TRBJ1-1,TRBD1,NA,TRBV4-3,TGCGCCAGCAGCCAACCGGGACAGCAGAACACTGAAGCTTTCTTT,CASSQPGQQNTEAFF
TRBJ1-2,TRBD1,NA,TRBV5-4,TGTGCCAGCAGCTTGGGGGGGACAGGGAACTATGGCTACACCTTC,CASSLGGTGNYGYTF
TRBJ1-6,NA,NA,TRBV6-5,TGTGCCAGCAGTAGAGGGAGCTCCTATAATTCACCCCTCCACTTT,CASSRGSSYNSPLHF
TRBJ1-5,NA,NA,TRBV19,TGTGCCAGTAGTATCAGGGGCAATCAGCCCCAGCATTTT,CASSIRGNQPQHF
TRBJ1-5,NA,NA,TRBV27,TGTGCCAGCAGTTCCCAAGGGGGCAATCAGCCCCAGCATTTT,CASSSQGGNQPQHF
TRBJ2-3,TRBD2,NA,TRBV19,TGTGCCAGTAGCCAACTAGCGGGGGTTGGGGATACGCAGTATTTT,CASSQLAGVGDTQYF
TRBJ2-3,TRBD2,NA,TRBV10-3,TGTGCCATCAGTGAGAGGAGCCCAGCGGGAGTTCTCACAGATACGCAGTATTTT,CAISERSPAGVLTDTQYF
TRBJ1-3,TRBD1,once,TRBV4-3,TGCGCCAGCAGCCAAGGCCGGGACAGGGGCTCTGGAAACACCATATATTTT,CASSQGRDRGSGNTIYF
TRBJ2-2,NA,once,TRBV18,TGTGCCAGCTCACCAAATCTAATGTACGTTAGGAGGGGGCTGAACACCGGGGAGCTGTTTTTT,CASSPNLMYVRRGLNTGELFF
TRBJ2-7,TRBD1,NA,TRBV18,TGTGCCAGCTCGCCTACCCCGGGACAGCCAGTAGGCACCTACGAGCAGTACTTC,CASSPTPGQPVGTYEQYF
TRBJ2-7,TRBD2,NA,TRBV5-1,TGCGCCAGCAGCTTTCAGACTAGCGGGAGATACGAGCAGTACTTC,CASSFQTSGRYEQYF
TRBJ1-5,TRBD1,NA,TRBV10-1,TGCGCCAGCAGAGCCCCCGGGACAGCAGTCAATCAGCCCCAGCATTTT,CASRAPGTAVNQPQHF
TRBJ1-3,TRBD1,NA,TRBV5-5,TGTGCCAGCAGCTTCGACAGGGTGTCTGGAAACACCATATATTTT,CASSFDRVSGNTIYF
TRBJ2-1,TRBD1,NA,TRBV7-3,TGTGCCAGCAGCTTAATGGGACAGGGGAGCAATGAGCAGTTCTTC,CASSLMGQGSNEQFF
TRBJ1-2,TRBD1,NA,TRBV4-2,TGTGCCAGCAGCCAAGAGGCCGGGACAGGTGCTAACTATGGCTACACCTTC,CASSQEAGTGANYGYTF
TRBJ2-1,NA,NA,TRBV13,TGTGCCAGCAGCTTCAGGGAGGAGCAGTTCTTC,CASSFREEQFF
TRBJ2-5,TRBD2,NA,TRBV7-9,TGTGCCAGCAGCCTTGAGCGGGAGGATGAGACCCAGTACTTC,CASSLEREDETQYF
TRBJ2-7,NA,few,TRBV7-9,TGTGCCAGCAGCGATGAATCCCGAGGGGGAGGCTCCTACGAGCAGTACTTC,CASSDESRGGGSYEQYF
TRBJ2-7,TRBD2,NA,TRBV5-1,TGCGCCAGCAGCTCGGGGGGGACTAGCGGAGTCTACGAGCAGTACTTC,CASSSGGTSGVYEQYF
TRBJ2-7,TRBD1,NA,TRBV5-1,TGCGCCAGCAGCTTGAGACAGGGGGGTCCAGTCCGATCCTACGAGCAGTACTTC,CASSLRQGGPVRSYEQYF
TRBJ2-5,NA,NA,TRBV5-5,TGTGCCAGCACCCCCCCGGGGGAAGAGACCCAGTACTTC,CASTPPGEETQYF
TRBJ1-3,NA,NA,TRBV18,TGTGCCAGCTCACCACTGGGAGCGACGCACTCTGGAAACACCATATATTTT,CASSPLGATHSGNTIYF
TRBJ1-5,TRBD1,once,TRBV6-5,TGTGCCAGCAGTCCTGACAGGGCCCACAATCAGCCCCAGCATTTT,CASSPDRAHNQPQHF
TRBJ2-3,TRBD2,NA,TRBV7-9,TGTGCCAGCAGCTCCGGACTAGCGGGCGCCACAGATACGCAGTATTTT,CASSSGLAGATDTQYF
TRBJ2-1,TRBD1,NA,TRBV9,TGTGCCAGCAGCGGACAGGGGGCTCTCCACAATGAGCAGTTCTTC,CASSGQGALHNEQFF
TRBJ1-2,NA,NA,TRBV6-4,TGTGCCAGCAGTGACCAGGGCTCGAGGGGCTACACCTTC,CASSDQGSRGYTF
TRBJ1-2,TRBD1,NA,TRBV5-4,TGTGCCAGCAGCTTTGGACAGGGCCAGGGGGGTGGCTACACCTTC,CASSFGQGQGGGYTF
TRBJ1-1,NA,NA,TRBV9,TGTGCCAGCAGCTTGGGTAACACTGAAGCTTTCTTT,CASSLGNTEAFF
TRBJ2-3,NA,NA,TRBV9,TGTGCCAGCAGCGTAGCTCCTTGGGGATCTGGGATACCACTCAGCACAGATACGCAGTATTTT,CASSVAPWGSGIPLSTDTQYF
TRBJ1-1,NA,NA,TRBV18,TGTGCCAGCTCACGCGAGACCGCGGGGACTGAAGCTTTCTTT,CASSRETAGTEAFF
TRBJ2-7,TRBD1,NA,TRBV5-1,TGCGCCAGCAGCTTGGAGGGGGCGGCCTACGAGCAGTACTTC,CASSLEGAAYEQYF
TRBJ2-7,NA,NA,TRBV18,TGTGCCAGCTCACGGGCTCAGAATTTGGGCTCCTACGAGCAGTACTTC,CASSRAQNLGSYEQYF
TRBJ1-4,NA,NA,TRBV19,TGTGCCAGTAGTATTCCGGCAACTAATGAAAAACTGTTTTTT,CASSIPATNEKLFF
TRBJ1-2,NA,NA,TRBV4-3,TGCGCCAGCAGCCAAGAGCCGGGAGGCCGATGGTGCTTC,CASSQEPGGRWCF
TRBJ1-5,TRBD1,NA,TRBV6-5,TGTGCCAGCAGTTCCGGGACAGAGCTTCCAGCGGGGCCCCAGCATTTT,CASSSGTELPAGPQHF
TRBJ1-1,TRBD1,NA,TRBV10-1,TGCGCCAGCAGTGATGCCGGGACAGCATACACTGAAGCTTTCTTT,CASSDAGTAYTEAFF
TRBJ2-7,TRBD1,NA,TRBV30,TGTGCCTCAAGAGGACAGGGGACCTACGAGCAGTACTTC,CASRGQGTYEQYF
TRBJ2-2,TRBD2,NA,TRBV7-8,TGTGCCAGCAGCCGTGGACTAGCGGGGAGGGGGAGCACCGGGGAGCTGTTTTTT,CASSRGLAGRGSTGELFF
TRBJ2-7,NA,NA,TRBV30,TGTGCCTGGAGTGTAGGGACCTACGAGCAGTACTTC,CAWSVGTYEQYF